The sequence of this TCR beta chain was determined in a study of cytomegalovirus exposure and HLA in healthy donors. Findings and limits, study-wide: Data from an earlier analysis indicated that most TCR beta V segments were productive either about 87% or about 30% of the time. Analysis performed later found about 18,000 TCR beta sequences associated with HLA alleles at 0.05 false discovery rate.

Comment on this clone: The antigen remains undetermined.

The CDR3 is made up of 15 amino acids. V shed 5 bases and J shed 4 bases, with 17 bases lying between them. Per germline, CDR1 SEHNR and CDR2 FQNEAQ (reference sequence). PCR involved 60 Vbeta and 13 Jbeta primers. Produced via immunoSEQ multiplex PCR; TCRdb's table is partial and in-frame only. The sample lists around 150,000 clones; about three fifths were seen once. The chain couples TRBV7-9 to TRBJ2-5, with a weak D call TRBD1 (6 bases). What was sequenced was PBMCs. The sequence came from a male donor in good health and CMV-seronegative. The CDR3 loop is CASSAQGIWRETQYF. The CDR3 coding sequence is TGTGCCAGCAGCGCACAGGGTATATGGCGAGAGACCCAGTACTTC.